The source of this TCR beta chain is a study of OX40 agonist ivuxolimab in advanced cancers. Study summary: A history of anti-PD-1, anti-PD-L1 or anti-CTLA-4 therapy was acceptable, and 30% to 45% had some.

The assay was immunoSEQ multiplex PCR, and TCRdb's table has in-frame clones only and misses some. The table records over 50,000 clones, over 80% of them present only once. CDR3 length: 13 residues. Germline CDR1 and CDR2: MNHEY and SMNVEV (reference sequence). V was trimmed by 2 bases and J by 5 bases, leaving 9 bases between them. The genes are TRBV27 and TRBJ2-5; D is possibly TRBD2 (5 bases). The sequencing used CD4+ or CD8+ T cells sorted from blood, collected in a trial of the OX40 agonist ivuxolimab. This TCR was recovered from an adult with an advanced solid tumor such as melanoma, head and neck, liver or kidney cancer. The CDR3 coding sequence is TGTGCCAGCAGTTTAGCGGGCCGGGAGACCCAGTACTTC. It yields the protein CASSLAGRETQYF.